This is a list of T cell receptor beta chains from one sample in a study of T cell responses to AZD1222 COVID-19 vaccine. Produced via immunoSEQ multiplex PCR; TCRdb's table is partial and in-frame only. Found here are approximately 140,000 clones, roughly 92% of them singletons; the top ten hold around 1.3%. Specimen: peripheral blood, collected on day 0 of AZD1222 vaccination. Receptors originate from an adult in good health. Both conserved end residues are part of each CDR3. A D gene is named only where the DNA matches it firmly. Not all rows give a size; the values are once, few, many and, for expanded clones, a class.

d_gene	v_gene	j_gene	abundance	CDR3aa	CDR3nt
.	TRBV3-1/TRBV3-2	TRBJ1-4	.	CASSRIGEKLFF	TGTGCCAGCAGCCGGATAGGGGAAAAACTGTTTTTT
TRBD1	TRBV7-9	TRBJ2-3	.	CASSAVQGAPDTQYF	TGTGCCAGCAGCGCGGTACAGGGGGCACCAGATACGCAGTATTTT
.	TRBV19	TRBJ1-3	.	CASTLTPDSGNTIYF	TGTGCCAGTACCCTCACCCCGGACTCTGGAAACACCATATATTTT
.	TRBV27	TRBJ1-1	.	CASSGTNTEAFF	TGTGCCAGCAGTGGTACTAACACTGAAGCTTTCTTT
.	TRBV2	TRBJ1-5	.	CASSEGEGNQPQHF	TGTGCCAGCAGTGAAGGGGAGGGCAATCAGCCCCAGCATTTT
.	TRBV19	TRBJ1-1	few	CASSITGIFRLNTEAFF	TGTGCCAGTAGTATCACAGGGATATTTAGGCTGAACACTGAAGCTTTCTTT
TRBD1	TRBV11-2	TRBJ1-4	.	CASSYDRGELFF	TGTGCCAGCAGCTATGACAGGGGTGAACTGTTTTTT
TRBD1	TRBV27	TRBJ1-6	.	CASSLIRGGNSPLHF	TGTGCCAGCAGTTTGATCAGGGGGGGGAATTCACCCCTCCACTTT
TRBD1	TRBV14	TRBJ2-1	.	CASSPGGFRLFRPHNEQFF	TGTGCCAGCAGCCCAGGGGGCTTCCGACTGTTCCGCCCACACAATGAGCAGTTCTTC
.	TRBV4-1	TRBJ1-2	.	CASSQERAGDGYTF	TGCGCCAGCAGCCAAGAACGCGCAGGGGATGGCTACACCTTC
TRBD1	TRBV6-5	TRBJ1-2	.	CASSYSVGTENGYTF	TGTGCCAGCAGTTACTCCGTAGGGACAGAGAATGGCTACACCTTC
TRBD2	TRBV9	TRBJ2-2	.	CASSATLAVNTGELFF	TGTGCCAGCAGCGCAACACTAGCGGTGAACACCGGGGAGCTGTTTTTT
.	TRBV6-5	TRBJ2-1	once	CASSYSISNEQFF	TGTGCCAGCAGTTACTCGATCTCCAATGAGCAGTTCTTC